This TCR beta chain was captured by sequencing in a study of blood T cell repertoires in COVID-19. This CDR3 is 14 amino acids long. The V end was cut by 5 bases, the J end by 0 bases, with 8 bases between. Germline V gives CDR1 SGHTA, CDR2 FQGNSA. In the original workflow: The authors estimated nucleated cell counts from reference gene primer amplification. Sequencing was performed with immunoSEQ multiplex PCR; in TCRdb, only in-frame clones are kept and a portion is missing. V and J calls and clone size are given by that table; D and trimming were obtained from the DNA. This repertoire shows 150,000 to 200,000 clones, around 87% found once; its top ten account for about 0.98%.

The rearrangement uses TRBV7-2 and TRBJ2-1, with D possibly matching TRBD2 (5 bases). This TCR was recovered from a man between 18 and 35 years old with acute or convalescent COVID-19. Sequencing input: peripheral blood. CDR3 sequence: CASSPTNSYNEQFF. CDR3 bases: TGTGCCAGCAGCCCGACTAACTCCTACAATGAGCAGTTCTTC.